One sample yielded the 21 T cell receptor beta chains listed below, sequenced in a study of beta chain features in type 1 diabetes. The sequenced template was cDNA made from the entire isolated RNA. Assay: immunoSEQ multiplex PCR; the TCRdb copy retains only in-frame clones and omits some. Seen here are around 310,000 clones, 11% observed once, and the top ten hold about 0.014%. Sequenced sample: naive CD4+ T cells from blood. The receptors were gathered from a woman in her 30s in good health.

The chain employs TRBV18 and TRBJ2-7, with 10 bases aligning to TRBD2. Trimming took 0 bases from V and 6 from J; bases not matched to a gene: 5. The CDR3 has 15 residues. Germline-derived CDR1 and CDR2 are KGHSH and LQKENI. Here the CDR3 DNA reads TGTGCCAGCTCACCACCTTCTAGCGGGAGCGGCGAGCAGTACTTC. It is translated as CASSPPSSGSGEQYF.

V gene TRBV7-2 combines with J gene TRBJ1-1; no clear D gene. Germline CDR1 is SGHTA and CDR2 is FQGNSA. V lost 0 bases to trimming and J lost 6 bases, with 11 bases between them. The CDR3 sequence is 14 residues long. DNA of the CDR3: TGTGCCAGCAGCTTAGCCGTCCGTACGGCTGAAGCTTTCTTT. Protein product: CASSLAVRTAEAFF.

The rearrangement joins TRBV5-4 to TRBJ1-4; 7 bases line up with TRBD1. The CDR3 length is 15 residues. CDR1 is SGHNT, CDR2 YYREEE, per germline (reference sequence). Losses at the gene ends were 2 bases for V and 2 bases for J; bases not matched to a gene: 3. CDR3 sequence (DNA): TGTGCCAGCAGCTTACAGGGGCGGACTAATGAAAAACTGTTTTTT. As protein: CASSLQGRTNEKLFF.

This clone has more than one count but fewer than ten. The chain is built from TRBV30 and TRBJ1-3; D is perhaps TRBD1 (6 bases). The CDR3 consists of 13 residues. The germline gives CDR1 GTSNPN, CDR2 SVGIG (reference sequence). Trimming left V 4 bases short and J 4 bases short, with 11 bases between. CDR3: CAWTSGAGNTIYF. The CDR3 DNA reads TGTGCCTGGACCTCAGGGGCCGGAAACACCATATATTTT.

This clone has more than one count but fewer than ten. Other nucleotide sequences from this sample produce the same CDR3. The rearrangement links TRBV18 to TRBJ2-3; 12 positions agree with TRBD2. CDR1 is KGHSH and CDR2 is LQKENI in the germline V gene. V shed 3 bases and J 0 bases; nucleotides not matched to a gene: 4. The CDR3 is 17 amino acids. The chain's CDR3 is CASSPPGLAGSTDTQYF. The CDR3 DNA reads TGTGCCAGCTCACCCCCTGGACTAGCGGGGAGCACAGATACGCAGTATTTT.

This clone has ten or more counts. The chain joins TRBV5-4 to TRBJ2-6; D ambiguous. Trimming cost V 0 bases and J 1 base, with 5 bases left between them. The CDR3 runs 15 residues. Germline CDR1 is SGHNT and CDR2 is YYREEE (reference sequence). The DNA of the CDR3 is TGTGCCAGCAGCTTGGACAGATCTGGGGCCAACGTCCTGACTTTC. It codes for CASSLDRSGANVLTF.

The chain's CDR3 is CASSQYSRDEYGYTF. Here the CDR3 DNA reads TGCGCCAGCAGCCAATACTCCAGGGATGAGTATGGCTACACCTTC. This sequence joins TRBV4-3 and TRBJ1-2, with D possibly TRBD1 on 5 matching bases. V was pared by 2 bases and J by 5 bases, with 15 bases between. CDR3 size: 15 residues. Germline CDR1 is LGHNA and CDR2 is YSLEER.

The V call is TRBV5-1, the J call TRBJ2-2, with 10 bases aligning to TRBD2. Germline trimming cut 5 bases from V and 1 base from J; bases unmatched to any gene: 2. The CDR3 sequence is 15 residues long. The germline V gene encodes CDR1 SGHRS and CDR2 YFSETQ. Here the CDR3 reads CASRRLAGNTGELFF. Written as DNA, the CDR3 is TGCGCCAGCAGGAGACTAGCGGGGAACACCGGGGAGCTGTTTTTT.

This clone came up a few times. This sequence joins TRBV7-3 and TRBJ2-1; the match to TRBD2 covers 11 bases. Germline V gives CDR1 SGHTA, CDR2 FQGTGA. Trimming at V came to 6 bases and at J to 4 bases, leaving 8 bases not matched to a gene. The CDR3 is made up of 16 amino acids. CDR3: CASRASGRSGYNEQFF. CDR3 nucleotides: TGTGCCAGCAGAGCTAGCGGGAGGTCAGGGTACAATGAGCAGTTCTTC.

V gene TRBV28 combines with J gene TRBJ1-4; D might be TRBD1 (5 bases). The CDR3 loop spans 13 amino acids. V was cut by 2 bases and J by 7 bases, with 8 bases left in between. Germline V gives CDR1 MDHEN, CDR2 SYDVKM. The CDR3 bases are TGTGCCAGCAGTTTAGATCAGGGTGAAAAACTGTTTTTT. Its translation: CASSLDQGEKLFF.

This rearrangement joins TRBV25-1 to TRBJ1-1; no definite D call. Germline CDR1 reads MGHDK; CDR2 reads SYGVNS. V was pared by 4 bases and J by 6 bases, with 15 bases between. The CDR3 consists of 14 residues. The CDR3 sequence is CASSGRFAGAEAFF. CDR3 nucleotide sequence: TGTGCCAGCAGTGGCAGGTTTGCGGGCGCTGAAGCTTTCTTT.

This clone was detected a few times. This chain joins TRBV11-2 and TRBJ2-5; D possibly corresponds to TRBD2 (5 bases). Looked up from germline, CDR1 is SGHAT and CDR2 is FQNNGV. The CDR3 has 13 residues. Trimming stripped 5 bases from V and 5 bases from J, with 12 bases between. The CDR3 DNA sequence: TGTGCCAGCAGCCCGGGTAGGGAGGAGACCCAGTACTTC. This translates into CASSPGREETQYF.

This clone was observed a handful of times. V and J are TRBV5-1 and TRBJ2-5, with 14 positions matching TRBD2. V lost 4 bases to trimming and J lost 5 bases; unmatched junction nucleotides: 7. The CDR3 runs to 16 residues. Per the germline V gene, CDR1 is SGHRS and CDR2 is YFSETQ. As DNA, the CDR3 is TGCGCCAGCAGCGCGACTAGCGGGAGGGCCGCGGAGACCCAGTACTTC. Translated, it gives CASSATSGRAAETQYF.

The sample holds a few counts of this clone. The chain links TRBV9 to TRBJ2-3; the D is unclear. V was pared by 1 base and J by 0 bases, with 6 bases between. The CDR3 sequence is 14 residues long. Germline V gives CDR1 SGDLS, CDR2 YYNGEE. In DNA form, the CDR3 reads TGTGCCAGCAGCGTATTCCCTAGCACAGATACGCAGTATTTT. It is translated as CASSVFPSTDTQYF.

The chain has TRBV19 and TRBJ2-7; 10 bases map to TRBD2. The length of the CDR3 is 16 residues. J gave up 1 base and V 4 bases, and 7 bases lay outside the gene matches. The germline V gene has CDR1 LNHDA and CDR2 SQIVND (reference sequence). CDR3 coding DNA: TGTGCCAGTAGTAACGGACGGACTAGCGGTTCCTACGAGCAGTACTTC. Translated, it gives CASSNGRTSGSYEQYF.

This clone was counted only a few times. The genes are TRBV7-2 and TRBJ2-7; TRBD1 is a possible D gene (5 bases). V lost 3 bases, J lost 2 bases, and 11 bases lay in between. The CDR3 sequence is 14 residues long. The germline V gene has CDR1 SGHTA and CDR2 FQGNSA. CDR3 nucleotide sequence: TGTGCCAGCAGCTTGGGGCTCAACCCCTACGAGCAGTACTTC. This gives the protein CASSLGLNPYEQYF.

This clone has a handful of counts. V and J are TRBV11-2 and TRBJ2-7; 10 nucleotides match TRBD1. In germline, CDR1 is SGHAT, CDR2 FQNNGV. The V segment lost 1 base and the J segment 3 bases; nucleotides outside the gene matches: 3. The CDR3 consists of 15 residues. CDR3 in DNA: TGTGCCAGCAGCTTAGTGGGACAGGGGAACTACGAGCAGTACTTC. Amino acids: CASSLVGQGNYEQYF.

In this sample, this clone turned up a few times. V gene TRBV30 combines with J gene TRBJ2-3; 7 bases align to TRBD2. Germline CDR1 reads GTSNPN; CDR2 reads SVGIG (reference sequence). V lost 0 bases to trimming and J lost 0 bases; unmatched junction nucleotides: 3. The CDR3 spans 15 residues. The CDR3 spells CAWSVALASTDTQYF. CDR3 DNA: TGTGCCTGGAGTGTAGCACTAGCGAGCACAGATACGCAGTATTTT. Filled out from reference TRBV30 and TRBJ2-3, the complete variable domain reads SQTIHQWPATLVQPVGSPLSLECTVEGTSNPNLYWYRQAAGRGLQLLFYSVGIGQISSEVPQNLSASRPQDRQFILSSKKLLLSDSGFYLCAWSVALASTDTQYFGPGTRLTVL.

This clone was seen a few times. V usage is TRBV18 and J usage is TRBJ1-5, with 7 bases that match TRBD1. V lost 3 bases to trimming and J lost 6 bases; unmatched junction nucleotides: 8. The CDR3 length is 15 residues. Germline V gene data show CDR1 as KGHSH and CDR2 as LQKENI. Written as DNA, the CDR3 is TGTGCCAGCTCACCGTCGGAGGGGGCGATTCAGCCCCAGCATTTT. Encoded protein: CASSPSEGAIQPQHF.

This chain connects TRBV29-1 to TRBJ1-3; D might be TRBD1 (6 bases). Trimming left V 7 bases short and J 0 bases short, with 19 bases between. Per the germline V gene, CDR1 is SQVTM and CDR2 is ANQGSEA. This CDR3 comprises 16 residues. The CDR3 nucleotides read TGCAGCGCCTGGACAGACTCGACGTACTCTGGAAACACCATATATTTT. Protein: CSAWTDSTYSGNTIYF.

This chain's CDR3 is CASSLNPQASGRFGELFF. CDR3 nucleotide sequence: TGTGCCAGCAGCTTAAATCCCCAGGCTAGCGGGAGGTTCGGGGAGCTGTTTTTT. The V call is TRBV7-3, the J call TRBJ2-2; TRBD2 aligns across 11 bases. Trimming took 1 base from V and 7 from J; bases not matched to a gene: 11. The CDR3 spans 18 residues. Germline V CDR1 and CDR2: SGHTA, FQGTGA.